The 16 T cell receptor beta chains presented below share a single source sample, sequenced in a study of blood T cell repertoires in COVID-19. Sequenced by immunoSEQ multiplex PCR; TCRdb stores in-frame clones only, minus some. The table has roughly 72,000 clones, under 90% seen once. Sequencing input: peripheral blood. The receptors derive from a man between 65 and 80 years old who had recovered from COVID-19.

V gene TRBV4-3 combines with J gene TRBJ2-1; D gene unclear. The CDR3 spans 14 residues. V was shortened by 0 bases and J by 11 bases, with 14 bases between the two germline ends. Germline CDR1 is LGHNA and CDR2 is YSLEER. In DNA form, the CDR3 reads TGCGCCAGCAGCCAAGAAACCCCGTCAGGCCAGCAGTTCTTC. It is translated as CASSQETPSGQQFF.

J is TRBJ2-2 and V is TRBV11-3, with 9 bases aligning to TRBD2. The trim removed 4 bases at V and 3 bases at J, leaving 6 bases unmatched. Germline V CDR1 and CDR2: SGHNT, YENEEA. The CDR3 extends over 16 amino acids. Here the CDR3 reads CASSSSTSGDTGELFF. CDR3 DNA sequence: TGTGCCAGCAGCTCGTCGACTAGCGGAGACACCGGGGAGCTGTTTTTT.

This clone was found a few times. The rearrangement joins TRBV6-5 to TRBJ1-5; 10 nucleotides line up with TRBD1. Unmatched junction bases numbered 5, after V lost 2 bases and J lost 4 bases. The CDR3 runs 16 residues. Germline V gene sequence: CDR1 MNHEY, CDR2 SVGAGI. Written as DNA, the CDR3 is TGTGCCAGCAGTTACCCCGGGACAGGGGTTAATCAGCCCCAGCATTTT. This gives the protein CASSYPGTGVNQPQHF.

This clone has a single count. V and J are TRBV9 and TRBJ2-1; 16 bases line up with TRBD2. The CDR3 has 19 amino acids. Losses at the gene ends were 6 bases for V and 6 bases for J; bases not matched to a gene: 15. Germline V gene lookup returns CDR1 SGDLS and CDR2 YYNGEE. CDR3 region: CASNSNPGTSGGAPNEQFF. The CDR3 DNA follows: TGTGCCAGCAACAGTAACCCCGGGACTAGCGGGGGGGCTCCCAATGAGCAGTTCTTC.

The CDR3 sequence: CASSSRPRLAGGPKDTGELFF. Here the CDR3 DNA reads TGTGCCAGCTCGTCCCGCCCGCGACTAGCGGGAGGGCCTAAGGACACCGGGGAGCTGTTTTTT. The gene calls are TRBV18 and TRBJ2-2; 14 positions match TRBD2. The CDR3 spans 21 residues. In germline, CDR1 is KGHSH, CDR2 LQKENI. V was pared by 6 bases and J by 3 bases, with 18 bases of the junction left unmatched.

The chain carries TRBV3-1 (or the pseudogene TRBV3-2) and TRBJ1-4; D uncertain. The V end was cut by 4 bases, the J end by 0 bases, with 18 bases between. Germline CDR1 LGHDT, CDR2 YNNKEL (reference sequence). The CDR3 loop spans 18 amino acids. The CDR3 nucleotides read TGTGCCAGCAGCCTAAAGCTTAGTTGGAGGCCAACTAATGAAAAACTGTTTTTT. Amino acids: CASSLKLSWRPTNEKLFF.

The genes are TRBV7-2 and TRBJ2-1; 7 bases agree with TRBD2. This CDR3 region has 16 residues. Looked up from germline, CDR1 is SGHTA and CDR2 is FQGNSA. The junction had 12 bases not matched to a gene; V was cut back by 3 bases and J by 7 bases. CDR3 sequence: CASSFRQGLAVNEQFF. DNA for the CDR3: TGTGCCAGCAGCTTCCGCCAAGGGCTAGCGGTAAATGAGCAGTTCTTC.

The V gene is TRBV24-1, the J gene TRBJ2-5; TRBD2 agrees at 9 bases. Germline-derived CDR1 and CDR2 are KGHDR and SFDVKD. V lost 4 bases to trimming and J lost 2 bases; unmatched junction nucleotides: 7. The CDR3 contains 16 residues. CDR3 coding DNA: TGTGCCACCAGTGACCAGGGACTAGCTGCACAAGAGACCCAGTACTTC. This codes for CATSDQGLAAQETQYF.

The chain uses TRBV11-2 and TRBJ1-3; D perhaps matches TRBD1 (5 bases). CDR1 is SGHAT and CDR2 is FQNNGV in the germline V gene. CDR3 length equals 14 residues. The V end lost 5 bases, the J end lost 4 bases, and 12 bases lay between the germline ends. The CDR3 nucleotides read TGTGCCAGCAGCCTAGGACATCAGGGAAACACCATATATTTT. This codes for CASSLGHQGNTIYF.

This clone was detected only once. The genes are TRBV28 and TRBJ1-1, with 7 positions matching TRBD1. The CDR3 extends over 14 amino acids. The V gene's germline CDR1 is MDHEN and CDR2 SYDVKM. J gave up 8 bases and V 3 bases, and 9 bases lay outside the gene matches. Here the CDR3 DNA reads TGTGCCAGCAGTTTCCTACTCGACAGGGCCGAAGCTTTCTTT. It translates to CASSFLLDRAEAFF.

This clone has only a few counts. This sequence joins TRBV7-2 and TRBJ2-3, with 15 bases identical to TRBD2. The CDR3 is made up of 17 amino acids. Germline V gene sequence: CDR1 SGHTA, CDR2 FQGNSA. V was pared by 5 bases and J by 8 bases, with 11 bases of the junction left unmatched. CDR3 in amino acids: CASSVDRTSGRARTQYF. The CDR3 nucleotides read TGTGCCAGCAGCGTTGATAGGACTAGCGGGAGGGCCCGTACGCAGTATTTT.

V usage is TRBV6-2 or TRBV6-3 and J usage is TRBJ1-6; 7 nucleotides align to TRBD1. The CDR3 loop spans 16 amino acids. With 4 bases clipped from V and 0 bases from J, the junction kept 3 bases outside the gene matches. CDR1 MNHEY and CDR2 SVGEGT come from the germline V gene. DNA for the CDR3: TGTGCCAGCAGTTTACAGGGGAGCTCCTATAATTCACCCCTCCACTTT. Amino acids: CASSLQGSSYNSPLHF.

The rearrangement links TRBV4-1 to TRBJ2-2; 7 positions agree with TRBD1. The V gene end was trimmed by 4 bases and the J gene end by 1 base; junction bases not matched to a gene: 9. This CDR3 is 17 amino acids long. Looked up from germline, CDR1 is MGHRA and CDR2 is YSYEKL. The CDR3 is CASSPHPTGWNTGELFF. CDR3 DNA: TGCGCCAGCAGCCCCCACCCGACAGGGTGGAACACCGGGGAGCTGTTTTTT.

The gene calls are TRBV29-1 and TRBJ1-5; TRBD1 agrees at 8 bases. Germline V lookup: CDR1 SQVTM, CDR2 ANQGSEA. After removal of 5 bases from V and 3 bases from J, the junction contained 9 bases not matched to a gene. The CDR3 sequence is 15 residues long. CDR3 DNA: TGCAGCGTTAATACAGGGGGTACTGACAATCAGCCCCAGCATTTT. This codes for CSVNTGGTDNQPQHF.

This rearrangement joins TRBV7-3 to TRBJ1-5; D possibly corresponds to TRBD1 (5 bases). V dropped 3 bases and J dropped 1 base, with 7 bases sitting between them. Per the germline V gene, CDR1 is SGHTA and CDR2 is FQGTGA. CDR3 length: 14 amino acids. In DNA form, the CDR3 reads TGTGCCAGCAGCTTCCGACAGAGCAATCAGCCCCAGCATTTT. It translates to CASSFRQSNQPQHF.

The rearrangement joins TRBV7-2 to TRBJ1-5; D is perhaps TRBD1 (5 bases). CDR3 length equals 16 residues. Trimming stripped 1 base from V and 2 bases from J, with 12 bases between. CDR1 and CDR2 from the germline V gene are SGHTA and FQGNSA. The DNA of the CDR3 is TGTGCCAGCAGCTTAGGGAGGGGTACGGGCAATCAGCCCCAGCATTTT. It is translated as CASSLGRGTGNQPQHF.